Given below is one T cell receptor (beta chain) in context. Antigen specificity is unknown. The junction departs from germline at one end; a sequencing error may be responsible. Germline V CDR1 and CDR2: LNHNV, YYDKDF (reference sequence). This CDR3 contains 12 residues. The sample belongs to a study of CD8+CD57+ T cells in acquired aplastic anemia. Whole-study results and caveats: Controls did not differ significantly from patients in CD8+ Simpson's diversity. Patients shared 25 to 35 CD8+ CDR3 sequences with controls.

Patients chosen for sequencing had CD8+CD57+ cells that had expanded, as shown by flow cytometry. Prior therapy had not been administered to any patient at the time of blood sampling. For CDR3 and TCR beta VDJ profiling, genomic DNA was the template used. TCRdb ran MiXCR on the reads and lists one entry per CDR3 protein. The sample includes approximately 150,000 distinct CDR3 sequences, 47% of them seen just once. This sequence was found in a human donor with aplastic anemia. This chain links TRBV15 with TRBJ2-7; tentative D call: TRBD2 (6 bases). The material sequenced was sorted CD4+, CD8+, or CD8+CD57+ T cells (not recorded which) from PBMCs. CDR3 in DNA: TGTGCCACCAGCACCTACCCGGGGACTGCTTCCTTC. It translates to CATSTYPGTASF.